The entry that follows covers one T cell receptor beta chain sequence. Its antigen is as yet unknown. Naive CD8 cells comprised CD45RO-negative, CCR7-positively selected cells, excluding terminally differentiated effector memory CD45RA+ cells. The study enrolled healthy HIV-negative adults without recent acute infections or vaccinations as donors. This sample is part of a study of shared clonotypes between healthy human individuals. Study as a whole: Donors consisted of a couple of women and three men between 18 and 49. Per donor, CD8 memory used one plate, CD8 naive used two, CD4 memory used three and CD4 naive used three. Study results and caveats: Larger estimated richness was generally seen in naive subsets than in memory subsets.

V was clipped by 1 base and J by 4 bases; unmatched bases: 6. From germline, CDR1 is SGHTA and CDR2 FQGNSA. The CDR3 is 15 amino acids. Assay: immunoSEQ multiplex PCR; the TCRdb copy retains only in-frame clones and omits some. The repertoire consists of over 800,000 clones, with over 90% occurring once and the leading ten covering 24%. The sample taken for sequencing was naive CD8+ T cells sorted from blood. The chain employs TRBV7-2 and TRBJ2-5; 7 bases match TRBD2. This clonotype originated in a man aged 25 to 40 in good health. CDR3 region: CASSLGWEGIETQYF. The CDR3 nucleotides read TGTGCCAGCAGCTTAGGGTGGGAGGGGATAGAGACCCAGTACTTC.